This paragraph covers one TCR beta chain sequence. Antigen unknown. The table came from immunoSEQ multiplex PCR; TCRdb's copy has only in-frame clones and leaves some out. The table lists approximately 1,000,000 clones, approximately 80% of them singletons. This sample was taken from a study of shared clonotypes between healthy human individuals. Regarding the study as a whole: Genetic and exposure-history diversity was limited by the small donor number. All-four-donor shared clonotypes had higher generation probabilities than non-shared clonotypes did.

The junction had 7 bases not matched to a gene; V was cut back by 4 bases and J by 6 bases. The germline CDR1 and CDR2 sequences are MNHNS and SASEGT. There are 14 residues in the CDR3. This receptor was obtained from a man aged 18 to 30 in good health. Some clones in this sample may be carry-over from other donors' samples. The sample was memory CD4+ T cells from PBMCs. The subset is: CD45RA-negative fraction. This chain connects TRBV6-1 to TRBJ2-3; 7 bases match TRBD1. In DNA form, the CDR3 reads TGTGCCAGCAGTGTTAGGACAGGCAGGGATACGCAGTATTTT. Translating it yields CASSVRTGRDTQYF.